This T cell receptor (beta chain) was captured in a study of PD-L1 blockade in urothelial cancer. Study in general: Administration of atezolizumab to patients began in about 2014, at 1,200 mg intravenously every 3 weeks.

Clones were sequenced by immunoSEQ multiplex PCR, and TCRdb holds only the in-frame ones, with some missing. The repertoire holds over 65,000 clones, with 75% to 90% as singletons. Specified time point: pretreatment peripheral blood. Each patient gave between 1 and 8 samples, pretreatment and on-treatment. The sequence derives from an older man with urothelial cancer. Specimen: PBMCs, collected around atezolizumab (anti-PD-L1) treatment.

CDR3 sequence (DNA): TGCGCCAGCAGCCCGGGACTTCTGGGGGATACGCAGTATTTT. The encoded protein is CASSPGLLGDTQYF. The chain has TRBV4-1 and TRBJ2-3; weak D call: TRBD2 (6 bases). Germline V gene sequence: CDR1 MGHRA, CDR2 YSYEKL. CDR3 size: 14 residues. Trimming took off 4 bases at V and 6 bases at J, with 14 bases between the two ends.